The 9 T cell receptor beta chains reported below all come from one sample, sequenced in a study of T cells in Graves' hyperthyroidism and ophthalmopathy. Template material for amplifying TCR beta CDR3 regions consisted of RNA transcripts. First-round RT-PCR of the TCR CDR3 relied on the HTBI primer set. MiXCR was run by TCRdb on the multiplex PCR reads, yielding one entry per CDR3 protein. Seen here are under 400,000 distinct CDR3 sequences, around 13% observed once, and the top ten hold less than 10%. The sample comprised blood. These TCRs come from a woman aged 18-35 years with Graves' hyperthyroidism.

Many counts were recorded for this clonotype. V is TRBV28 and J is TRBJ2-3; D is unclear. The CDR3 is made up of 12 amino acids. Germline CDR1 MDHEN, CDR2 SYDVKM. The V end was cut by 5 bases, the J end by 11 bases, with 14 bases between. CDR3 coding DNA: TGTGCCAGCAGTCCTGCCTTGGGTGGGCAGTATTTT. It translates to CASSPALGGQYF.

The rearrangement joins TRBV4-1 to TRBJ1-2; weak D call: TRBD1 (5 bases). V was pared by 0 bases and J by 1 base, with 18 bases between. Per germline, CDR1 MGHRA and CDR2 YSYEKL. The CDR3 runs 18 residues. DNA of the CDR3: TGCGCCAGCAGCCAAGAGGGCCTAACAGGAGAGATTAACTATGGCTACACCTTC. This translates into CASSQEGLTGEINYGYTF.

The V and J genes are TRBV4-1 and TRBJ1-5, with a possible D match to TRBD1 (6 bases). The germline V gene encodes CDR1 MGHRA and CDR2 YSYEKL. V lost 1 base to trimming and J lost 4 bases, with 23 bases between them. CDR3 length: 19 amino acids. The CDR3 spells CASSQAPIGQFLRNQPQHF. For the CDR3, the DNA is TGCGCCAGCAGCCAAGCCCCTATAGGACAGTTCCTAAGGAATCAGCCCCAGCATTTT.

This clonotype was observed a handful of times. This chain links TRBV5-1 with TRBJ2-3; 9 bases align to TRBD2. The trim removed 3 bases at V and 5 bases at J, leaving 10 bases unmatched. The germline CDR1 and CDR2 sequences are SGHRS and YFSETQ. The CDR3 spans 16 residues. DNA of the CDR3: TGCGCCAGCAGCTGGGGTAGCGGGGGAGAAGGAGATACGCAGTATTTT. Amino acids: CASSWGSGGEGDTQYF.

This clonotype has just a few counts. The chain joins TRBV29-1 to TRBJ2-3; 9 nucleotides align to TRBD1. The germline CDR1 and CDR2 sequences are SQVTM and ANQGSEA. The CDR3 is 13 residues long. The junction had 6 bases not matched to a gene; V was cut back by 7 bases and J by 4 bases. The CDR3 loop is CSEQTGGADTQYF. For the CDR3, the DNA is TGCAGCGAACAGACAGGGGGAGCAGATACGCAGTATTTT.

This clonotype was seen more than once but under ten times. The chain couples TRBV19 to TRBJ2-7; tentative D call: TRBD1 (5 bases). Germline V CDR1 and CDR2: LNHDA, SQIVND (reference sequence). This CDR3 has 14 residues. Trimming took off 3 bases at V and 3 bases at J, with 12 bases between the two ends. The CDR3 DNA is TGTGCCAGTAGTATCACAGGAACCGACTACGAGCAGTACTTC. Protein sequence: CASSITGTDYEQYF.

This clonotype was found many times. The gene calls are TRBV20-1 and TRBJ2-7, with D hard to call. Germline loops: CDR1 DFQATT, CDR2 SNEGSKA (reference sequence). CDR3 length equals 11 residues. V was clipped by 2 bases and J by 5 bases, with 7 bases between them. The CDR3 protein is CSARPGHEQYF. The CDR3 DNA follows: TGCAGTGCTAGACCCGGGCACGAGCAGTACTTC.

This clonotype was detected ten times or more. The rearrangement links TRBV20-1 to TRBJ1-1; no clear D. V was shortened by 5 bases and J by 1 base, with 14 bases between the two germline ends. The CDR3 runs to 14 residues. CDR1 DFQATT and CDR2 SNEGSKA come from the germline V gene (reference sequence). The DNA for the CDR3 is TGCAGTGCTCCCCCGTTGAGAGCGAACACTGAAGCTTTCTTT. This codes for CSAPPLRANTEAFF.

Note on this clonotype: A read error is possible here, since a much larger clone lies one base away. The rearrangement links TRBV7-9 to TRBJ1-2; a possible D gene is TRBD1 (6 bases). Germline CDR1 reads SEHNR; CDR2 reads FQNEAQ (reference sequence). The CDR3 loop spans 17 amino acids. CDR3 sequence: CAGSSPEGGQMNYGYTF. In nucleotides, the CDR3 is TGTGCCGGCAGCTCCCCCGAAGGGGGACAAATGAACTATGGCTACACCTTC.